This entry lists 32 T cell receptor beta chains sequenced from one sample in a study of blood T cell repertoires in COVID-19. Sequencing was performed with immunoSEQ multiplex PCR; in TCRdb, only in-frame clones are kept and a portion is missing. The sample has roughly 280,000 clones, 85% to 90% seen once. Material for sequencing was PBMCs or T cells enriched from blood (not recorded which). Receptors were obtained from a woman aged 25 to 39 with acute COVID-19.

V usage is TRBV14 and J usage is TRBJ2-3; no definite D call. The CDR3 is 13 amino acids. The V gene lost 0 bases and the J gene lost 6 bases, with 7 bases spanning the gap. Per the germline V gene, CDR1 is SGHDN and CDR2 is FVKESK. The CDR3 reads CASSQDLMDTQYF. The CDR3 region has the DNA TGTGCCAGCAGCCAAGATTTAATGGATACGCAGTATTTT.

This rearrangement joins TRBV6-6 to TRBJ2-7; 7 nucleotides line up with TRBD2. Germline assignment: CDR1 MNHNY and CDR2 SVGAGI (reference sequence). With V trimmed by 6 bases and J by 5 bases, 10 bases remained unmatched. The CDR3 covers 14 residues. CDR3: CASSEQSGTNEQYF. The CDR3 nucleotides are TGTGCCAGCAGCGAACAGAGCGGGACGAACGAGCAGTACTTC.

The chain combines TRBV28 with TRBJ2-7; maybe TRBD2 (5 bases). There are 14 residues in the CDR3. Looked up from germline, CDR1 is MDHEN and CDR2 is SYDVKM. Trimming pared 1 base from V and 2 bases from J, leaving 9 bases between. The CDR3 region has the DNA TGTGCCAGCAGTTTATTCGACTACGCCTACGAGCAGTACTTC. Its protein is CASSLFDYAYEQYF.

The V gene is TRBV27, the J gene TRBJ2-7; 7 nucleotides line up with TRBD2. The CDR3 has 15 amino acids. V shed 2 bases, J shed 2 bases, and the junction held 6 bases outside the gene matches. The V gene's germline CDR1 is MNHEY and CDR2 SMNVEV (reference sequence). The CDR3 DNA sequence: TGTGCCAGCAGTTTAAGTGGACTAGGAGCCTACGAGCAGTACTTC. It is translated as CASSLSGLGAYEQYF.

In its sample, this clone was seen a few times. The V and J genes are TRBV5-6 and TRBJ2-7; 8 bases fit TRBD2. CDR3 length equals 14 residues. The germline gives CDR1 SGHDT, CDR2 YYEEEE. The J segment lost 1 base and the V segment lost 2 bases, leaving 2 bases of the junction unmatched. The CDR3 loop reads CASSFLAGSYEQYF. For the CDR3, the DNA is TGTGCCAGCAGCTTTCTAGCGGGTTCCTACGAGCAGTACTTC.

The chain couples TRBV28 to TRBJ1-6; TRBD1 matches 9 bases. This CDR3 is 16 amino acids long. The germline V gene encodes CDR1 MDHEN and CDR2 SYDVKM. The junction had 10 bases not matched to a gene; V was cut back by 6 bases and J by 7 bases. The CDR3 region has the DNA TGTGCCAGCAGCCCCCCCGGGACAGGGAGGAATTCACCCCTCCACTTT. It translates to CASSPPGTGRNSPLHF.

The genes are TRBV4-1 and TRBJ2-7; D might be TRBD2 (6 bases). Germline V gene data show CDR1 as MGHRA and CDR2 as YSYEKL. This CDR3 is built from 16 residues. Trimming stripped 4 bases from V and 1 base from J, with 17 bases between. The CDR3 nucleotides are TGCGCCAGCAGCCCCGTGGGGCTAGCGAGTTCCTACGAGCAGTACTTC. It translates to CASSPVGLASSYEQYF.

This clone was seen a few times. The chain employs TRBV30 and TRBJ1-1, with 9 bases identical to TRBD1. The CDR3 runs to 12 residues. V lost 5 bases, J lost 4 bases, and 2 bases stayed unmatched. Germline V gives CDR1 GTSNPN, CDR2 SVGIG (reference sequence). CDR3 loop: CAWSQGATEAFF. As DNA, the CDR3 is TGTGCCTGGTCACAGGGGGCCACTGAAGCTTTCTTT.

This rearrangement joins TRBV5-1 to TRBJ2-3; TRBD1 matches 10 bases. The germline CDR1 and CDR2 sequences are SGHRS and YFSETQ. Trimming cost V 4 bases and J 3 bases; bases outside gene matches: 5. The CDR3 loop spans 15 amino acids. The chain's CDR3 is CASSLDRGTTDTQYF. The DNA of the CDR3 is TGCGCCAGCAGCCTGGACAGGGGGACGACAGATACGCAGTATTTT. Full variable domain (missing parts from reference TRBV5-1 and TRBJ2-3): KAGVTQTPRYLIKTRGQQVTLSCSPISGHRSVSWYQQTPGQGLQFLFEYFSETQRNKGNFPGRFSGRQFSNSRSEMNVSTLELGDSALYLCASSLDRGTTDTQYFGPGTRLTVL.

V gene TRBV19 combines with J gene TRBJ2-7; tentatively, D is TRBD1 (6 bases). Trimming shortened V by 4 bases and J by 6 bases, and 10 bases separated the two germline ends. CDR3 length: 12 amino acids. Germline V lookup: CDR1 LNHDA, CDR2 SQIVND (reference sequence). CDR3 region: CASSSVGAEQYF. CDR3 in DNA: TGTGCCAGTAGTAGTGTGGGGGCCGAGCAGTACTTC.

In nucleotides, the CDR3 is TGCGCCAGCAGCATCGGGACTAGCGGGGATGCTTCTTACGAGCAGTACTTC. Its translation is CASSIGTSGDASYEQYF. The chain joins TRBV5-1 to TRBJ2-7; 13 bases map to TRBD2. Germline V gene sequence: CDR1 SGHRS, CDR2 YFSETQ. V dropped 4 bases and J dropped 4; count of bases not matched to a gene: 11. The CDR3 length is 17 residues.

This clone was found once. The chain recombines TRBV29-1 with TRBJ1-2, with D tentatively TRBD1 (6 bases). The CDR3 covers 13 residues. Trimming pared 3 bases from V and 8 bases from J, leaving 16 bases between. Germline CDR1 is SQVTM and CDR2 is ANQGSEA. The CDR3 sequence is CSVEQGLGKGYTF. For the CDR3, the DNA is TGCAGCGTTGAGCAGGGGCTTGGCAAGGGCTACACCTTC.

The chain employs TRBV7-9 and TRBJ1-2, with a possible D match to TRBD1 (5 bases). The CDR3 runs to 15 residues. Trimming left V 9 bases short and J 0 bases short, with 17 bases between. Germline V gives CDR1 SEHNR, CDR2 FQNEAQ (reference sequence). CDR3 loop: CASHHTGGANYGYTF. CDR3 nucleotides: TGTGCCAGTCATCATACAGGAGGGGCTAACTATGGCTACACCTTC.

The V gene is TRBV19, the J gene TRBJ2-1; D uncertain. This CDR3 has 12 residues. CDR1 is LNHDA, CDR2 SQIVND, per germline (reference sequence). V lost 8 bases to trimming and J lost 6 bases, with 11 bases between them. Here the CDR3 reads CASLSRINEQFF. The CDR3 nucleotides read TGTGCCAGTCTATCTAGAATCAATGAGCAGTTCTTC.

About this clone itself: Different DNA sequences within this sample yield the same CDR3. The rearrangement uses TRBV28 and TRBJ1-5, with 10 bases aligning to TRBD1. The CDR3 covers 14 residues. J was trimmed by 2 bases and V by 6 bases; bases with no gene match: 1. CDR1 MDHEN and CDR2 SYDVKM come from the germline V gene. The CDR3 bases are TGTGCCAGCAGCGGGACAGGGGGCAATCAGCCCCAGCATTTT. Protein sequence: CASSGTGGNQPQHF.

V is TRBV14 and J is TRBJ1-4; possibly TRBD1 for D (6 bases). The germline gives CDR1 SGHDN, CDR2 FVKESK. V was cut by 0 bases and J by 3 bases, with 11 bases left in between. The CDR3 contains 16 residues. CDR3 nucleotide sequence: TGTGCCAGCAGCCAAGATGGGGCAGGGGCTAATGAAAAACTGTTTTTT. Protein sequence: CASSQDGAGANEKLFF.

V usage is TRBV28 and J usage is TRBJ1-6; D may be TRBD1 (6 bases). Trimming shortened V by 5 bases and J by 10 bases, and 21 bases separated the two germline ends. Germline CDR1 and CDR2: MDHEN and SYDVKM. This CDR3 region has 16 residues. CDR3: CASSPPGQGFKSPLHF. Here the CDR3 DNA reads TGTGCCAGCAGTCCTCCGGGACAAGGGTTTAAGTCACCCCTCCACTTT.

The gene calls are TRBV3-1 (or the pseudogene TRBV3-2) and TRBJ1-4; 8 bases agree with TRBD1. The J segment lost 7 bases and the V segment lost 1 base, leaving 5 bases of the junction unmatched. The CDR3 loop spans 15 amino acids. From germline, CDR1 is LGHDT and CDR2 YNNKEL (reference sequence). CDR3: CASSQVSGGGEKLFF. As DNA, the CDR3 is TGTGCCAGCAGCCAAGTGTCAGGGGGCGGTGAAAAACTGTTTTTT.

As concerns this clone: This CDR3 is also generated by other DNA sequences in the sample. The chain couples TRBV9 to TRBJ2-3; 7 bases match TRBD2. Trimming took 0 bases from V and 1 from J; bases not matched to a gene: 2. Germline V gene data show CDR1 as SGDLS and CDR2 as YYNGEE. The CDR3 runs to 15 residues. CDR3 nucleotides: TGTGCCAGCAGCGTAGGGCTAGCGGGCACAGATACGCAGTATTTT. Translating gives CASSVGLAGTDTQYF.

The chain has TRBV6-5 and TRBJ2-1; 7 bases map to TRBD2. The CDR3 totals 16 residues. J lost 4 bases, V lost 2 bases, and 8 bases had no gene match. CDR1 is MNHEY, CDR2 SVGAGI, per germline. CDR3 in DNA: TGTGCCAGCAGTTACGGGTCGGGAGGAACGTACAATGAGCAGTTCTTC. Its protein product is CASSYGSGGTYNEQFF.

V is TRBV7-2 and J is TRBJ2-7; no firm D call. In germline, CDR1 is SGHTA, CDR2 FQGNSA. V lost 5 bases to trimming and J lost 8 bases, with 13 bases between them. This CDR3 comprises 12 residues. The CDR3 region has the DNA TGTGCCAGCAGCCCGGCCGGGTCCAAGCAGTACTTC. This sequence encodes CASSPAGSKQYF.

V and J are TRBV6-5 and TRBJ1-6; a weak D match, TRBD1 (5 bases). Germline V gene data show CDR1 as MNHEY and CDR2 as SVGAGI. This CDR3 contains 12 residues. The V gene lost 6 bases and the J gene lost 7 bases, with 7 bases spanning the gap. The CDR3 loop reads CASRDTNSPLHF. CDR3 nucleotide sequence: TGTGCCAGCAGGGACACGAATTCACCCCTCCACTTT.

This clone has a single count. V is TRBV12-3 or TRBV12-4 and J is TRBJ2-7; 7 positions match TRBD1. CDR3 length: 13 residues. Trimming took 10 bases from V and 1 from J; bases not matched to a gene: 7. As DNA, the CDR3 is TGTGCCACACAAGCAGGGGGTTCCTACGAGCAGTACTTC. It encodes CATQAGGSYEQYF.

The chain uses TRBV5-1 and TRBJ2-2; D remains ambiguous. Trimming cost V 0 bases and J 0 bases, with 15 bases left between them. Germline V CDR1 and CDR2: SGHRS, YFSETQ. CDR3 length: 18 residues. CDR3 coding DNA: TGCGCCAGCAGCTTGGCGGCGGATTCGACGGCGAACACCGGGGAGCTGTTTTTT. This gives the protein CASSLAADSTANTGELFF.

The genes are TRBV2 and TRBJ2-1, with a weak D call TRBD2 (5 bases). Germline V lookup: CDR1 SNHLY, CDR2 FYNNEI. The CDR3 runs to 15 residues. Trimming took 4 bases from V and 0 from J, leaving 10 bases between them. In nucleotides, the CDR3 is TGTGCCAGCAGTGTCCGGGATTCCTCCTACAATGAGCAGTTCTTC. It specifies CASSVRDSSYNEQFF.

This rearrangement joins TRBV27 to TRBJ1-4; TRBD1 might be the D (5 bases). Trimming took off 1 base at V and 7 bases at J, with 13 bases between the two ends. The CDR3 length is 15 residues. Looked up from germline, CDR1 is MNHEY and CDR2 is SMNVEV (reference sequence). The CDR3 nucleotides are TGTGCCAGCAGTTTATTGGGGCCCCTGAGTGAAAAACTGTTTTTT. Translated: CASSLLGPLSEKLFF.

Note on this clone: Mismatch with germline at one junction end may stem from a read error. The CDR3 DNA is TGTGCCAGCAGCGTAGGACAGGGGGCGAACACTGAAGCTTTCTTT. Amino acids: CASSVGQGANTEAFF. The chain couples TRBV13 to TRBJ1-1; 11 bases agree with TRBD1. This CDR3 region has 15 residues. Germline V gene lookup returns CDR1 PRHDT and CDR2 FYEKMQ (reference sequence).

Written as DNA, the CDR3 is TGTGCCAGCAGCACTGACAGGGGCGACACCGGGGAGCTGTTTTTT. Its translation: CASSTDRGDTGELFF. V and J are TRBV5-8 and TRBJ2-2, with 8 positions matching TRBD1. The V gene end was trimmed by 4 bases and the J gene end by 3 bases; junction bases not matched to a gene: 5. Germline-derived CDR1 and CDR2 are SGHTS and YDEGEE. There are 15 residues in the CDR3.

The rearrangement joins TRBV27 to TRBJ1-3; D gene ambiguous. Deletions cut 4 bases from V and 6 bases from J, with 22 bases between. Germline V gene lookup returns CDR1 MNHEY and CDR2 SMNVEV (reference sequence). CDR3 length: 17 residues. The CDR3 sequence is CASSSTGRGLLANTIYF. In nucleotides, the CDR3 is TGTGCCAGCAGTTCGACGGGGAGAGGATTACTTGCAAACACCATATATTTT.

The chain employs TRBV5-1 and TRBJ2-1; TRBD2 aligns across 10 bases. Germline-derived CDR1 and CDR2 are SGHRS and YFSETQ. The CDR3 extends over 18 amino acids. Trimming cost V 0 bases and J 2 bases; bases outside gene matches: 8. The CDR3 region is CASSLGRAGGWTYNEQFF. The CDR3 DNA sequence: TGCGCCAGCAGCTTGGGGCGAGCGGGAGGGTGGACCTACAATGAGCAGTTCTTC. Full variable domain (missing parts from reference TRBV5-1 and TRBJ2-1): KAGVTQTPRYLIKTRGQQVTLSCSPISGHRSVSWYQQTPGQGLQFLFEYFSETQRNKGNFPGRFSGRQFSNSRSEMNVSTLELGDSALYLCASSLGRAGGWTYNEQFFGPGTRLTVL.

The V gene is TRBV28, the J gene TRBJ1-4; possibly TRBD1 for D (5 bases). The CDR3 spans 14 residues. The V gene's germline CDR1 is MDHEN and CDR2 SYDVKM. With 5 bases removed from V and 3 bases from J, the gap between germline ends came to 10 bases. DNA of the CDR3: TGTGCCAGCAGTCTACCAGGGCCTAATGAAAAACTGTTTTTT. This gives the protein CASSLPGPNEKLFF.

The J gene is TRBJ2-2, the V gene TRBV5-1; 9 bases fit TRBD1. The CDR3 is 16 residues long. V lost 4 bases, J lost 4 bases, and 8 bases stayed unmatched. From germline, CDR1 is SGHRS and CDR2 YFSETQ. CDR3 coding DNA: TGCGCCAGCAGCCCCCACGGACAGGGGATCACCGGGGAGCTGTTTTTT. Its translation is CASSPHGQGITGELFF. Full variable domain (remainder filled in from reference TRBV5-1 and TRBJ2-2): KAGVTQTPRYLIKTRGQQVTLSCSPISGHRSVSWYQQTPGQGLQFLFEYFSETQRNKGNFPGRFSGRQFSNSRSEMNVSTLELGDSALYLCASSPHGQGITGELFFGEGSRLTVL.